These 27 T cell receptor beta chains were all obtained from the same sample, sequenced in a study of graft-versus-host responses after intestinal transplantation. The method was immunoSEQ multiplex PCR; TCRdb's version includes in-frame clones alone and lacks a portion of them. The sample records some 100,000 clones, approximately 90% being singletons. No antigen is known for these receptors. Sequences were derived from unstimulated CD8+ T cells sorted from spleen or lymph node cells, sampled before transplant. All receptors derive from a human donor who was the organ donor for an intestinal transplant.

The rearrangement uses TRBV9 and TRBJ2-1; a possible D gene is TRBD2 (5 bases). Trimming cost V 0 bases and J 0 bases, with 10 bases left between them. The CDR3 covers 16 residues. Germline V gives CDR1 SGDLS, CDR2 YYNGEE. CDR3 sequence: CASSVGGRSSYNEQFF. The CDR3 DNA reads TGTGCCAGCAGCGTAGGTGGGAGAAGCTCCTACAATGAGCAGTTCTTC.

The J gene is TRBJ2-1, the V gene TRBV28; 7 bases line up with TRBD2. Trimming took 4 bases from V and 3 from J; bases not matched to a gene: 0. CDR3 length: 13 residues. The germline V gene has CDR1 MDHEN and CDR2 SYDVKM. The CDR3 region is CASSWTSYNEQFF. In DNA form, the CDR3 reads TGTGCCAGCAGTTGGACTAGCTACAATGAGCAGTTCTTC.

J is TRBJ2-3 and V is TRBV9; TRBD2 matches at 11 bases. CDR3 length equals 15 residues. V lost 7 bases and J lost 0; bases outside the gene matches: 4. CDR1 is SGDLS, CDR2 YYNGEE, per germline. The CDR3 protein is CASSTSGGSTDTQYF. CDR3 sequence (DNA): TGTGCCAGCTCTACTAGCGGGGGTAGCACAGATACGCAGTATTTT.

J is TRBJ2-1 and V is TRBV11-2; TRBD2 aligns across 13 bases. This CDR3 has 15 amino acids. Germline-derived CDR1 and CDR2 are SGHAT and FQNNGV. With V trimmed by 6 bases and J by 15 bases, 14 bases remained unmatched. DNA for the CDR3: TGTGCCAGCAGGCCTAGGACTAGCGGGAGCCCCCTCCGGTTCTTC. It codes for CASRPRTSGSPLRFF.

The chain has TRBV5-1 and TRBJ2-5, with TRBD2 matching 7 bases. V lost 0 bases to trimming and J lost 2 bases; unmatched junction nucleotides: 4. The CDR3 is 15 residues long. Germline V gene lookup returns CDR1 SGHRS and CDR2 YFSETQ. CDR3 sequence reads: CASSLERGGQETQYF. Here the CDR3 DNA reads TGCGCCAGCAGCTTGGAGAGGGGAGGGCAAGAGACCCAGTACTTC. Full variable domain (missing parts from reference TRBV5-1 and TRBJ2-5): KAGVTQTPRYLIKTRGQQVTLSCSPISGHRSVSWYQQTPGQGLQFLFEYFSETQRNKGNFPGRFSGRQFSNSRSEMNVSTLELGDSALYLCASSLERGGQETQYFGPGTRLLVL.

The V call is TRBV27, the J call TRBJ1-4, with 7 bases aligning to TRBD1. Trimming took 4 bases from V and 6 from J; bases not matched to a gene: 8. CDR3 length equals 15 residues. Germline CDR1 is MNHEY and CDR2 is SMNVEV (reference sequence). The CDR3 spells CASSWTGRGHEKLFF. The CDR3 DNA sequence: TGTGCCAGCAGTTGGACCGGAAGGGGGCATGAAAAACTGTTTTTT.

The chain uses TRBV4-2 and TRBJ2-7; a possible D gene is TRBD2 (7 bases). Germline loops: CDR1 LGHNA, CDR2 YNFKEQ. The V end lost 1 base, the J end lost 3 bases, and 22 bases lay between the germline ends. The CDR3 is 18 amino acids. The CDR3, as DNA: TGTGCCAGCAGCCAAGTTTGGGTCGACACGGGGGGCAACTACGAGCAGTACTTC. Its protein product is CASSQVWVDTGGNYEQYF.

V is TRBV30 and J is TRBJ1-3; D may be TRBD1 (5 bases). Trimming removed 2 bases at V and 0 bases at J, with 14 bases between. The CDR3 contains 16 residues. Germline lookup yields CDR1 GTSNPN and CDR2 SVGIG (reference sequence). The chain's CDR3 is CAWSPPDRSSGNTIYF. CDR3 coding DNA: TGTGCCTGGAGTCCCCCCGACAGATCCTCTGGAAACACCATATATTTT.

The chain links TRBV12-5 to TRBJ2-6; D is uncertain. Germline-derived CDR1 and CDR2 are LGHNT and FRNRAP. The V end lost 6 bases, the J end lost 1 base, and 7 bases lay between the germline ends. This CDR3 comprises 14 residues. Here the CDR3 reads CASGLWSGANVLTF. DNA for the CDR3: TGTGCTAGTGGCCTATGGTCTGGGGCCAACGTCCTGACTTTC.

The V and J genes are TRBV2 and TRBJ1-2; TRBD1 is a possible D gene (5 bases). CDR3 size: 16 residues. CDR1 is SNHLY, CDR2 FYNNEI, per germline. V lost 7 bases to trimming and J lost 2 bases, with 20 bases between them. The CDR3 DNA reads TGTGCCAGCAACAACTGGCCAGGGAACAGCAACTATGGCTACACCTTC. Amino acids: CASNNWPGNSNYGYTF.

V gene TRBV27 combines with J gene TRBJ2-7, with 7 bases identical to TRBD2. Germline V CDR1 and CDR2: MNHEY, SMNVEV (reference sequence). This CDR3 region has 16 residues. V gave up 6 bases and J gave up 0 bases; unmatched junction bases: 11. The CDR3 DNA follows: TGTGCCAGCAGGGGGGTTCGGGGACTACCCTCCTACGAGCAGTACTTC. Encoded protein: CASRGVRGLPSYEQYF.

This chain uses TRBV6-5 with TRBJ1-1; TRBD1 agrees at 7 bases. This CDR3 is 14 amino acids long. The trim removed 8 bases at V and 1 base at J, leaving 7 bases unmatched. Germline V CDR1 and CDR2: MNHEY, SVGAGI. The CDR3 nucleotides are TGTGCCAGCGCGACAGGGTATACGAACACTGAAGCTTTCTTT. It encodes CASATGYTNTEAFF.

This clone was counted a single time. This rearrangement joins TRBV6-1 to TRBJ1-2, with TRBD1 matching 9 bases. From germline, CDR1 is MNHNS and CDR2 SASEGT. With V trimmed by 3 bases and J by 3 bases, 5 bases remained unmatched. CDR3 length equals 15 residues. CDR3 residues: CASSEIGDRDYGYTF. The DNA for the CDR3 is TGTGCCAGCAGTGAGATAGGGGACAGGGACTATGGCTACACCTTC.

This sequence joins TRBV11-3 and TRBJ2-1; a possible D gene is TRBD2 (5 bases). The CDR3 extends over 13 amino acids. V lost 5 bases, J lost 3 bases, and 8 bases lay in between. Germline lookup yields CDR1 SGHNT and CDR2 YENEEA. CDR3 sequence (DNA): TGTGCCAGCAGCGAGAGGGACTACAATGAGCAGTTCTTC. It is translated as CASSERDYNEQFF. Full variable domain (rest looked up from reference TRBV11-3 and TRBJ2-1): EAGVVQSPRYKIIEKKQPVAFWCNPISGHNTLYWYLQNLGQGPELLIRYENEEAVDDSQLPKDRFSAERLKGVDSTLKIQPAELGDSAVYLCASSERDYNEQFFGPGTRLTVL.

V is TRBV4-1 and J is TRBJ2-1; TRBD2 matches at 10 bases. Germline V gene lookup returns CDR1 MGHRA and CDR2 YSYEKL. The CDR3 totals 17 residues. J was trimmed by 4 bases and V by 4 bases; bases with no gene match: 10. CDR3 sequence (DNA): TGCGCCAGCAGCCGGAAGCAGTGGACTAGCGGTTACAATGAGCAGTTCTTC. This codes for CASSRKQWTSGYNEQFF.

This chain links TRBV15 with TRBJ1-1, with D hard to call. The CDR3 contains 12 residues. The germline V gene encodes CDR1 LNHNV and CDR2 YYDKDF (reference sequence). V was trimmed by 0 bases and J by 8 bases, leaving 7 bases between them. CDR3 DNA sequence: TGTGCCACCAGCAGAGATCGGAGGGAAGCTTTCTTT. The encoded protein is CATSRDRREAFF. The entire variable domain, with the rest obtained from reference TRBV15 and TRBJ1-1, is as follows: DAMVIQNPRYQVTQFGKPVTLSCSQTLNHNVMYWYQQKSSQAPKLLFHYYDKDFNNEADTPDNFQSRRPNTSFCFLDIRSPGLGDTAMYLCATSRDRREAFFGQGTRLTVV.

This clone is a singleton in its sample. This rearrangement joins TRBV28 to TRBJ2-7, with TRBD1 matching 7 bases. The CDR3 runs to 20 residues. CDR1 MDHEN and CDR2 SYDVKM come from the germline V gene. Trimming at V came to 7 bases and at J to 4 bases, leaving 28 bases not matched to a gene. The CDR3 nucleotides are TGTGCCAGCACCTTAGCGAAGGGGGCGGTGGACTCCAAAGCTCGATACGAGCAGTACTTC. Translated, it gives CASTLAKGAVDSKARYEQYF.

This CDR3 reads CASRQGTGDEQFF. CDR3 coding DNA: TGTGCCAGTCGACAGGGGACAGGCGATGAGCAGTTCTTC. This chain connects TRBV27 to TRBJ2-1; TRBD1 agrees at 8 bases. Germline V gene lookup returns CDR1 MNHEY and CDR2 SMNVEV (reference sequence). Trimming cost V 9 bases and J 8 bases; bases outside gene matches: 9. The CDR3 consists of 13 residues.

Details on this clone: Germline is not matched at one junction end, which may reflect a read error. The chain uses TRBV9 and TRBJ2-5; 10 nucleotides match TRBD2. This CDR3 is built from 13 residues. Germline CDR1 and CDR2: SGDLS and YYNGEE. The CDR3 nucleotides are TGTGCCAGCAGGGCTAGCGGGGGAGAGACCAAGTACTTC. Translation: CASRASGGETKYF.

CDR3 bases: TGTGCCAGCAGCCCTACACCCGGGAGGAGCTCCTACGAGCAGTACTTC. Amino acid sequence: CASSPTPGRSSYEQYF. The V and J genes are TRBV7-9 and TRBJ2-5; TRBD2 aligns across 7 bases. The DNA end is a closer match to TRBJ2-7, so the J assignment may be wrong. The CDR3 totals 16 residues. CDR1 SEHNR and CDR2 FQNEAQ come from the germline V gene (reference sequence).

In nucleotides, the CDR3 is TGTGCCACCGAAGAAACTAGCGGGAGTGATCACAATGAGCAGTTCTTC. Amino acid sequence: CATEETSGSDHNEQFF. The chain carries TRBV19 and TRBJ2-1; 11 nucleotides match TRBD2. Per germline, CDR1 LNHDA and CDR2 SQIVND (reference sequence). The CDR3 is made up of 16 amino acids. With 10 bases clipped from V and 5 bases from J, the junction kept 13 bases outside the gene matches.

The chain has TRBV5-1 and TRBJ2-1, with 11 bases that match TRBD2. Germline loops: CDR1 SGHRS, CDR2 YFSETQ. V trimming: 4 bases; J trimming: 4 bases; junction bases outside the gene matches: 10. The CDR3 is 17 residues long. CDR3 in amino acids: CASSPTSSSGGYNEQFF. The CDR3 nucleotides read TGCGCCAGCAGCCCAACATCTTCTAGCGGGGGGTACAATGAGCAGTTCTTC. Combining the CDR3 with reference TRBV5-1 and TRBJ2-1 gives the whole variable domain KAGVTQTPRYLIKTRGQQVTLSCSPISGHRSVSWYQQTPGQGLQFLFEYFSETQRNKGNFPGRFSGRQFSNSRSEMNVSTLELGDSALYLCASSPTSSSGGYNEQFFGPGTRLTVL.

V usage is TRBV6-5 and J usage is TRBJ2-1; 11 bases are a match to TRBD2. The CDR3 has 15 residues. The trim removed 6 bases at V and 9 bases at J, leaving 10 bases unmatched. CDR1 is MNHEY, CDR2 SVGAGI, per germline. The chain's CDR3 is CASSRRLAGRVEQFF. Written as DNA, the CDR3 is TGTGCCAGCAGCCGCCGACTAGCGGGACGGGTTGAGCAGTTCTTC.

This chain connects TRBV7-4 to TRBJ1-2; D gene ambiguous. CDR1 is SGHVT and CDR2 is SQSDAQ in the germline V gene. V lost 1 base, J lost 3 bases, and 18 bases lay in between. The CDR3 sequence is 17 residues long. DNA of the CDR3: TGTGCCAGCAGCTTAGTCCCCTCGGGTCAGTTAGACTATGGCTACACCTTC. Translating gives CASSLVPSGQLDYGYTF.

This clone appeared a few times. The chain uses TRBV4-1 and TRBJ1-6; 7 bases are shared with TRBD1. Germline assignment: CDR1 MGHRA and CDR2 YSYEKL. V was pared by 3 bases and J by 9 bases, with 11 bases of the junction left unmatched. The CDR3 spans 16 residues. The CDR3 DNA is TGCGCCAGCAGCCAGTCAGGGGGGACTTACACTTCACCCCTCCACTTT. This gives the protein CASSQSGGTYTSPLHF.

This clone was recorded only once. The chain recombines TRBV7-3 with TRBJ1-6; TRBD1 matches at 9 bases. Trimming removed 4 bases from V and 6 bases from J; junction bases left unmatched: 16. The CDR3 is 19 residues long. Germline lookup yields CDR1 SGHTA and CDR2 FQGTGA. CDR3 region: CASSSQIRTGERGNSPLHF. For the CDR3, the DNA is TGTGCCAGCAGCTCGCAGATTCGGACAGGGGAGAGAGGTAATTCACCCCTCCACTTT.

This rearrangement joins TRBV21-1 to TRBJ1-2; TRBD1, the table's D call, lacks a check against the DNA. TRBV21-1 is a recognized pseudogene. The length of the CDR3 is 14 residues. The CDR3 spells CASNPARQGDGYTF. CDR3 nucleotide sequence: TGTGCCAGCAACCCCGCTCGGCAGGGTGATGGCTACACCTTC.